Presented here are 28 T cell receptor beta chains from one specimen sequenced in a study of tumor-infiltrating lymphocytes in primary liver carcinoma. Germline DNA was also extracted, and blood RNA derived from unsorted whole blood. Production of TCR beta cDNA used roughly 500 ng total RNA together with a constant-region primer. Modified slightly, ARM-PCR produced TCR beta libraries over three nested multiplex PCR rounds. Running roughly 10 cycles apiece, the first two PCR rounds relied on TRBV1-TRBV30 forward primers together with a C-beta reverse primer. TCRdb re-called the multiplex PCR reads with MiXCR, one entry per CDR3 protein. The table includes around 330,000 distinct CDR3 sequences, around three fifths detected once. Material for sequencing was peripheral blood. These receptors were collected from a man aged 35 to 55 with primary liver carcinoma and hepatitis B virus infection.

Only one count was recorded for this clonotype. The chain combines TRBV5-6 with TRBJ1-1; TRBD1 might be the D (6 bases). The V and J ends lost 1 base and 2 bases respectively, with 18 bases between them. This CDR3 region has 17 residues. Germline CDR1 is SGHDT and CDR2 is YYEEEE. In DNA, the CDR3 is TGTGCCAGCAGCTTGCTTGGCGGCACAGGGAGAAACACTGAAGCTTTCTTT. Residues: CASSLLGGTGRNTEAFF. The full variable domain, rest sourced from reference TRBV5-6 and TRBJ1-1, is DAGVTQSPTHLIKTRGQQVTLRCSPKSGHDTVSWYQQALGQGPQFIFQYYEEEERQRGNFPDRFSGHQFPNYSSELNVNALLLGDSALYLCASSLLGGTGRNTEAFFGQGTRLTVV.

V gene TRBV5-1 combines with J gene TRBJ2-5, with TRBD1 matching over 7 bases. The germline V gene encodes CDR1 SGHRS and CDR2 YFSETQ. This CDR3 spans 14 amino acids. The V gene end was trimmed by 5 bases and the J gene end by 5 bases; junction bases not matched to a gene: 9. CDR3 in DNA: TGCGCCAGCAGTCGCAGCGACAGGGTGGAGACCCAGTACTTC. This sequence encodes CASSRSDRVETQYF.

The DNA for the CDR3 is TGTGCCAGCAGCTTCGGGAGCGGCTATGGCTACACCTTC. Its protein is CASSFGSGYGYTF. V usage is TRBV7-2 and J usage is TRBJ1-2; D gene unclear. The germline CDR1 and CDR2 sequences are SGHTA and FQGNSA. The CDR3 has 13 residues. Trimming stripped 3 bases from V and 4 bases from J, with 9 bases between.

As concerns this clonotype: Since a much larger clone is just one base distant, this may be a read error. J is TRBJ2-2 and V is TRBV4-2; D gene ambiguous. With 0 bases removed from V and 2 bases from J, the gap between germline ends came to 13 bases. The CDR3 contains 17 residues. Per germline, CDR1 LGHNA and CDR2 YNFKEQ. The CDR3 here is CASSQERLVSNTGELFF. As DNA, the CDR3 is TGTGCCAGCAGCCAAGAACGTCTCGTGAGTAACACCGGGGAGCTGTTTTTT.

In regard to this clonotype: At one of its ends the junction is not consistent with the germline gene, which may arise from a read error. This rearrangement joins TRBV12-3 or TRBV12-4 to TRBJ2-2; 7 bases match TRBD1. The CDR3 runs to 13 residues. The CDR3 coding sequence is TGTGCCAGGTGGGACAGCAACACCGAGGAGCTGTTATTT. Its translation: CARWDSNTEELLF.

On this clonotype: Being one base from a much bigger clone, this may be a read error. The CDR3 DNA reads TGTGCCAGGAGTTACTCTGGAGGGGTCAGCACTGAAGCTTTCTTT. This codes for CARSYSGGVSTEAFF. The chain combines TRBV6-6 with TRBJ1-1; a possible D gene is TRBD1 (5 bases). Germline loops: CDR1 MNHNY, CDR2 SVGAGI (reference sequence). This CDR3 comprises 15 residues.

As regards this clonotype: A read error may be the cause here, since a much bigger clone is one base away. The chain combines TRBV10-3 with TRBJ2-5; D gene unclear. Trimming took 10 bases from V and 2 from J, leaving 14 bases between them. CDR1 is ENHRY, CDR2 SYGVKD, per germline. CDR3 length: 13 residues. For the CDR3, the DNA is TGTGCCACCCTCGAGCCTTGGCAAGAGACCCAGTACTTC. It yields the protein CATLEPWQETQYF.

V is TRBV4-3 and J is TRBJ1-2; D might be TRBD1 (6 bases). CDR3 length: 14 amino acids. The germline V gene has CDR1 LGHNA and CDR2 YSLEER. Deletions cut 0 bases from V and 5 bases from J, with 10 bases between. The CDR3 region has the DNA TGCGCCAGCAGCCAAGACTGGGGGGCATATGGCTACACCTTC. Translated, it gives CASSQDWGAYGYTF.

Written as DNA, the CDR3 is TGTGCCAGCAGTTTAACCGGGATAGGTGTCTACAATGAGCAGTTCTTC. Translated: CASSLTGIGVYNEQFF. The chain links TRBV11-2 to TRBJ2-1; a possible D gene is TRBD2 (5 bases). The ends were cut back, 6 bases at V and 3 bases at J, with 18 bases in the middle. CDR1 and CDR2 (germline): SGHAT, FQNNGV. The CDR3 sequence is 16 residues long. Full variable domain (remainder filled in from reference TRBV11-2 and TRBJ2-1): EAGVAQSPRYKIIEKRQSVAFWCNPISGHATLYWYQQILGQGPKLLIQFQNNGVVDDSQLPKDRFSAERLKGVDSTLKIQPAKLEDSAVYLCASSLTGIGVYNEQFFGPGTRLTVL.

This CDR3 reads CASLWGLNNQPQHF. As DNA, the CDR3 is TGTGCCAGCTTGTGGGGGTTGAACAATCAGCCCCAGCATTTT. This rearrangement joins TRBV28 to TRBJ1-5, with a possible D match to TRBD1 (5 bases). This CDR3 region has 14 residues. Per the germline V gene, CDR1 is MDHEN and CDR2 is SYDVKM. The V gene lost 8 bases and the J gene lost 3 bases, with 14 bases spanning the gap.

This clonotype was seen a handful of times. Mismatch with germline at one junction end may stem from a read error. The V gene is TRBV5-4, the J gene TRBJ2-7, with 8 bases fitting TRBD2. Gene TRBJ2-5 matches the end of the DNA better, so the J call may be wrong. The CDR3 length is 15 residues. In germline, CDR1 is SGHNT, CDR2 YYREEE (reference sequence). The CDR3 region is CVSSLAGTRKETQYF. The DNA for the CDR3 is TGTGTCAGCAGCTTGGCCGGGACTAGGAAAGAGACCCAGTACTTC.

For this clonotype: The CDR3 does not end in the conserved phenylalanine or tryptophan, so this is likely a read error. The chain joins TRBV10-1 to TRBJ2-5, with D perhaps matching TRBD1 (6 bases). From germline, CDR1 is WNHNN and CDR2 SYGVQD (reference sequence). The V gene lost 5 bases and the J gene lost 1 base, with 8 bases spanning the gap. This CDR3 has 13 residues. CDR3 protein: CASSSGAQETQYS. The CDR3 DNA follows: TGCGCCAGCAGTTCAGGGGCCCAAGAGACCCAGTACTCC.

The chain recombines TRBV5-6 with TRBJ2-3, with 10 bases that match TRBD2. V gave up 4 bases and J gave up 0 bases; unmatched junction bases: 5. The CDR3 has 16 residues. The germline CDR1 and CDR2 sequences are SGHDT and YYEEEE. CDR3 coding DNA: TGTGCCAGCAGCGTAACTAGCGGGATAAGCACAGATACGCAGTATTTT. Protein: CASSVTSGISTDTQYF.

In its sample, this clonotype was seen once. A much larger clone lies a single base off, so this may be a read error. The rearrangement joins TRBV29-1 to TRBJ2-5; TRBD1 matches at 11 bases. CDR1 and CDR2 (germline): SQVTM, ANQGSEA. V shed 8 bases, J shed 5 bases, and the junction held 4 bases outside the gene matches. The CDR3 totals 12 residues. The CDR3 region is CSPGQGAETQYF. CDR3 nucleotide sequence: TGCAGCCCTGGACAGGGGGCGGAGACCCAGTACTTC.

V and J are TRBV5-6 and TRBJ1-1; D not resolved. Looked up from germline, CDR1 is SGHDT and CDR2 is YYEEEE. This CDR3 region has 17 residues. Trimming left V 4 bases short and J 3 bases short, with 22 bases between. The CDR3 DNA follows: TGTGCCAGCAGCCCCCCCCGTACCGGCCCGGAGTACACTGAAGCTTTCTTT. Translated: CASSPPRTGPEYTEAFF.

A word on this clonotype: This sequence may be a read error, since a much larger clone differs from it by one base. The V and J genes are TRBV6-5 and TRBJ1-1; D unresolved. CDR1 is MNHEY and CDR2 is SVGAGI in the germline V gene. This CDR3 spans 14 amino acids. Trimming shortened V by 0 bases and J by 4 bases, and 9 bases separated the two germline ends. The CDR3 sequence: CASSYSEGSTEAFF. CDR3 bases: TGTGCCAGCAGTTACTCGGAGGGTAGCACTGAAGCTTTCTTT.

With respect to this clonotype: This CDR3 is missing its conserved last phenylalanine or tryptophan, likely due to a read error. The chain employs TRBV5-6 and TRBJ2-1; TRBD2 matches 9 bases. Germline V CDR1 and CDR2: SGHDT, YYEEEE. With V trimmed by 4 bases and J by 0 bases, 2 bases remained unmatched. This CDR3 region has 15 residues. CDR3: CASSHSGSSYNEQFL. The CDR3 DNA sequence: TGTGCCAGCAGCCATAGCGGGAGCTCCTACAATGAGCAGTTCCTC.

For this clonotype: This could be a read error, since a much larger clone is one nucleotide away. The chain employs TRBV4-2 and TRBJ2-5, with D possibly being TRBD1 (5 bases). Looked up from germline, CDR1 is LGHNA and CDR2 is YNFKEQ. The CDR3 is 13 amino acids. This CDR3 is CANSQNKGETQYF. CDR3 bases: TGTGCCAACAGCCAAAACAAGGGGGAGACCCAGTACTTC.

Concerning this clonotype itself: A much larger clone differs by one base, so this may be a read error. V and J are TRBV5-1 and TRBJ2-7; maybe TRBD2 (7 bases). Trimming left V 4 bases short and J 1 base short, with 15 bases between. Germline CDR1 reads SGHRS; CDR2 reads YFSETQ. The CDR3 covers 15 residues. CDR3 in DNA: TGCGCCAGCAGCGCCAAGGGGGGGTCGTCCTACGAGCAGTACTTC. This sequence encodes CASSAKGGSSYEQYF.

This clonotype was found once. This may arise from a read error, as a much more abundant clone is one base away. V is TRBV6-5 and J is TRBJ2-3; possibly TRBD2 for D (6 bases). This CDR3 comprises 15 residues. The germline V gene has CDR1 MNHEY and CDR2 SVGAGI. The CDR3 bases are TGTACCAGCAGTTACAGCCGGGACTCGAGAGATACGCAGTATTTT. Protein: CTSSYSRDSRDTQYF.

In its sample, this clonotype was seen once. The chain couples TRBV10-3 to TRBJ2-3, with TRBD1 as a possible D gene (7 bases). The CDR3 covers 16 residues. Germline CDR1 is ENHRY and CDR2 is SYGVKD. This CDR3 reads CVSSGIQGTSTDTQYF. For the CDR3, the DNA is TGTGTCAGCAGTGGGATACAGGGGACTAGCACAGATACGCAGTATTTT.

The table lists this clonotype with a count of one. A much larger clone is a single base away; this may be a read error. This chain joins TRBV6-5 and TRBJ1-2, with 10 positions matching TRBD1. Per the germline V gene, CDR1 is MNHEY and CDR2 is SVGAGI. V lost 6 bases, J lost 10 bases, and 8 bases stayed unmatched. This CDR3 has 13 amino acids. This chain's CDR3 is CASRGQGLGDYTF. The DNA of the CDR3 is TGTGCCAGCAGGGGACAGGGGTTGGGGGACTACACCTTC.

This clonotype has a count of ten or more. The CDR3 sequence is CASTRALGNEQFF. CDR3 sequence (DNA): TGTGCCAGCACCAGGGCCCTGGGCAATGAGCAGTTCTTC. The chain employs TRBV12-3 or TRBV12-4 and TRBJ2-1, with D possibly matching TRBD1 (5 bases). Trimming cost V 7 bases and J 6 bases, with 13 bases left between them. The CDR3 is 13 amino acids.

The rearrangement joins TRBV4-2 to TRBJ2-3; D is uncertain. This CDR3 is 13 amino acids long. Germline V gene sequence: CDR1 LGHNA, CDR2 YNFKEQ. The germline V and J ends were trimmed by 10 bases and 2 bases, with 13 bases remaining between them. In DNA form, the CDR3 reads TGTGCCAACGGTCAGGAGTCCACAGATACGCAGTATTTT. Protein: CANGQESTDTQYF.

This clonotype was observed at least ten times. This chain uses TRBV12-3 or TRBV12-4 with TRBJ2-5; D remains unclear. Trimming cost V 2 bases and J 2 bases, with 6 bases left between them. The CDR3 is 13 residues long. The CDR3: CASSLRSQETQYF. The CDR3, as DNA: TGTGCCAGCAGTTTAAGGTCTCAAGAGACCCAGTACTTC.

Comment on this clonotype: The CDR3 end shows no conserved phenylalanine or tryptophan, and so a read error is likely. The chain couples TRBV4-1 to TRBJ2-7, with 7 bases lining up with TRBD1. Germline CDR1 is MGHRA and CDR2 is YSYEKL. The CDR3 has 16 residues. Trimming at V came to 4 bases and at J to 2 bases, leaving 11 bases not matched to a gene. The CDR3 protein is CASSPQLGDSTYEQYY. CDR3 bases: TGCGCCAGCAGCCCTCAATTAGGGGACAGCACCTACGAGCAGTACTAC.

Points on this clonotype: A read error may be the cause here, since a much bigger clone is one base away. The chain employs TRBV12-3 or TRBV12-4 and TRBJ2-1; 10 nucleotides agree with TRBD2. The CDR3 is 16 residues long. The CDR3 DNA follows: TGTGACAGCAGTTCTAGCGGGAGACCTACCTACAATGAGCAGTTCTTC. This codes for CDSSSSGRPTYNEQFF.

Turning to this clonotype: Being one base from a much bigger clone, this may be a read error. The genes are TRBV12-3 or TRBV12-4 and TRBJ2-7; D gene unclear. V dropped 5 bases and J dropped 1 base, with 9 bases sitting between them. The CDR3 consists of 13 residues. CDR3: CASSPVQSYEQYF. Written as DNA, the CDR3 is TGTGCCAGCAGTCCGGTACAGTCCTACGAGCAGTACTTC.